This TCR beta chain was identified during a study of blood T cell repertoires in COVID-19. Study as a whole: The samples span acute and convalescent COVID-19 from the United States, Italy and Spain. T cells, B-cell-depleted T cells, or PBMCs provided the cDNA or gDNA that served as material.

V lost 7 bases and J 2 bases, leaving 11 bases between the germline ends. The CDR3 is 13 amino acids. Germline CDR1 and CDR2: WNHNN and SYGVQD (reference sequence). Original processing methods: The assay estimated nucleated cells by amplifying reference gene primers. Generated by immunoSEQ multiplex PCR, the TCRdb table keeps only in-frame clones and is missing some. The V and J calls and clone size were taken over from that table, and D and trimming were inferred from the DNA. Altogether about 360,000 clones are present, around 90% being singletons, with the ten largest covering under 3%. The sequencing input was peripheral blood. This chain links TRBV10-1 with TRBJ1-2, with unresolved D. The clonotype comes from a human donor in a cohort sampled during active COVID-19. Written as DNA, the CDR3 is TGCGCCAGCATGTCGGGTCAAAACTATGGCTACACCTTC. Translating gives CASMSGQNYGYTF.